This TCR beta chain stems from a study of PD-1 blockade in classical Hodgkin lymphoma. Findings of the study overall: The repertoire differences lack a defined cause, possibly disease activity or prior therapy. According to reports, newly diagnosed patients had lower baseline TCR diversity than healthy donors, and relapsed/refractory patients had lower baseline TCR diversity still. The study found complete responders had baseline diversity similar to newly diagnosed patients.

After autologous stem cell transplantation all patients relapsed, and prior brentuximab vedotin exposure differed between cohorts. Best outcomes ranged across complete response, partial response and progressive disease. This clone has just one count. Its specificity is unknown. Generated by immunoSEQ multiplex PCR, the TCRdb table keeps only in-frame clones and is missing some. The table records approximately 73,000 clones, approximately 94% of them present only once. Germline CDR1 reads SGHAT; CDR2 reads FQDESV (reference sequence). Trimming left V 5 bases short and J 3 bases short, with 16 bases between. The CDR3 sequence is 15 residues long.

The gene calls are TRBV11-1 and TRBJ1-2; possible D gene TRBD1, 5 bases. The sample consisted of peripheral blood mononuclear cells (PBMCs), taken at baseline. This TCR was recovered from a human donor with classical Hodgkin lymphoma. The CDR3 reads CASSLETENHYGYTF. In DNA, the CDR3 is TGTGCCAGCAGCCTAGAGACAGAGAATCACTATGGCTACACCTTC. The full variable domain, in which reference TRBV11-1 and TRBJ1-2 provide the parts outside the CDR3, is EAEVAQSPRYKITEKSQAVAFWCDPISGHATLYWYRQILGQGPELLVQFQDESVVDDSQLPKDRFSAERLKGVDSTLKIQPAELGDSAMYLCASSLETENHYGYTFGSGTRLTVV.